These T cell receptor beta chains were read from a single sample in a study of T cell responses to AZD1222 COVID-19 vaccine. The repertoire was sequenced with immunoSEQ multiplex PCR; TCRdb's copy has only in-frame clones and lacks some. This sample has under 85,000 clones, with just over 90% found just once. Material: peripheral blood, obtained 28 days after the second AZD1222 dose. Receptors originate from an adult who received the AZD1222 COVID-19 vaccine. Both conserved end residues are part of each CDR3. D genes are given only for firm matches. The size of a clone is reported for some rows only, either as once, few or many, or as a class for expanded clones.

cdr3_nt,cdr3_aa,v_call,d_call,clone_size,j_call,cdr3_length
TGTGCCAGCAGCGACACTAGCGTTAGCACAGATACGCAGTATTTT,CASSDTSVSTDTQYF,TRBV7-3,TRBD2,once,TRBJ2-3,15
TGTGCCAGCAGCCAAGGTAGTCTAGCGGGAGGAAATGAGCAGTTCTTC,CASSQGSLAGGNEQFF,TRBV4-2,TRBD2,.,TRBJ2-1,16
TGTGCCAGCAGCTTGTGGCAGGGCGGAACCGGGGAGCTGTTTTTT,CASSLWQGGTGELFF,TRBV5-4,.,.,TRBJ2-2,15
TGTGCCAGCAGCGGCGGACTAGCGGGGTCCTACGAGCAGTACTTC,CASSGGLAGSYEQYF,TRBV5-6,TRBD2,.,TRBJ2-7,15
TGTGCCAGCAGCCAAGAAGTGGGGCGGGCTTTCTTT,CASSQEVGRAFF,TRBV3-1/TRBV3-2,.,.,TRBJ1-1,12
TGCGCCAGCAGTGAGCCCCGGACAGAAGATACGCAGTATTTT,CASSEPRTEDTQYF,TRBV10-1,.,.,TRBJ2-3,14
TGTGCCAGCAGTGATCAGACGGGCAATCAGCCCCAGCATTTT,CASSDQTGNQPQHF,TRBV6-1,.,few,TRBJ1-5,14
TGTGCCAGCTATTTAGGACGGAGTATGAACACTGAAGCTTTCTTT,CASYLGRSMNTEAFF,TRBV6-5,.,.,TRBJ1-1,15
TGTGCCAGCAGCCCAGGGCTGGCCGGGACAGGGGGCAGAAACATTCAGTACTTC,CASSPGLAGTGGRNIQYF,TRBV7-3,TRBD1,once,TRBJ2-4,18
TGCAGCGTTGAAGATCGGGCGGGAGGGTTCACCGGGGAGCTGTTTTTT,CSVEDRAGGFTGELFF,TRBV29-1,TRBD2,.,TRBJ2-2,16
TGTGCCAGCAGCTACGGGGACATCTCCTACGAGCAGTACTTC,CASSYGDISYEQYF,TRBV7-2,.,.,TRBJ2-7,14
TGTGCCAGCAGCTCAGCCGACTTCACGAACACTGAAGCTTTCTTT,CASSSADFTNTEAFF,TRBV11-3,.,.,TRBJ1-1,15
TGTGCCAGCAGCTTAGACAGGGGGCTGATCTATGGCTACACCTTC,CASSLDRGLIYGYTF,TRBV7-9,TRBD1,.,TRBJ1-2,15
TGCGCCAGCGGCCCGAGGGCCGACTACGAGCAGTACTTC,CASGPRADYEQYF,TRBV5-1,.,.,TRBJ2-7,13
TGTGCCAGCAGCCCTAGCCGACAGGGTTTGGAGACTGAAGCTTTCTTT,CASSPSRQGLETEAFF,TRBV7-8,TRBD1,.,TRBJ1-1,16
TGTGCCAGCAGCTCCTTTAAGCCAGATACGCAGTATTTT,CASSSFKPDTQYF,TRBV7-2,.,once,TRBJ2-3,13
TGTGCCAGCAGCTTTTCCGGCAATGGCTACACCTTC,CASSFSGNGYTF,TRBV5-4,.,.,TRBJ1-2,12
TGTGCCAGCAGCTTAGATGGTACAGGGGAAGAGACCCAGTACTTC,CASSLDGTGEETQYF,TRBV11-3,TRBD1,.,TRBJ2-5,15
TGTGCCAGCAGCGGCGGGGGATCTCTTGAAGCTTTCTTT,CASSGGGSLEAFF,TRBV11-3,.,.,TRBJ1-1,13
TGTGCCATCAGTGTTAGCACCTTAGGCACTGAAGCTTTCTTT,CAISVSTLGTEAFF,TRBV10-3,.,.,TRBJ1-1,14
TGTGCCACCAGTGACAAAGCTGGAACCCATCAGCCCCAGCATTTT,CATSDKAGTHQPQHF,TRBV24-1,.,.,TRBJ1-5,15
TGTGCCACCCATACAGGGGCCTTCTCTGGGGCCAACGTCCTGACTTTC,CATHTGAFSGANVLTF,TRBV10-3,TRBD1,.,TRBJ2-6,16
TGTGCCTGGAGCGTACCCCTGAGCAATCAGCCCCAGCATTTT,CAWSVPLSNQPQHF,TRBV30,.,.,TRBJ1-5,14
TGTGCCAGCAGCAATTCAGGGAGCGGTTCTAATGAGCAGTTCTTC,CASSNSGSGSNEQFF,TRBV5-4,.,.,TRBJ2-1,15
TGTGCCACCAGTGACCCGCGGGACATTAATTCACCCCTCCACTTT,CATSDPRDINSPLHF,TRBV24-1,.,.,TRBJ1-6,15
TGTGCCAGCGGGCCCTCCTCTGGAAACACCATATATTTT,CASGPSSGNTIYF,TRBV3-1/TRBV3-2,.,.,TRBJ1-3,13
TGTGCCAGCAGTTTGAAGGGGGATCAGCCCCAGCATTTT,CASSLKGDQPQHF,TRBV12-3/TRBV12-4,.,.,TRBJ1-5,13
TGTGCCAGCAGCTTAGATCTTCTAGCTGGGAATGAGCAGTTCTTC,CASSLDLLAGNEQFF,TRBV11-3,.,.,TRBJ2-1,15
TGTGCCAGCTCCCCAGAAATGAACACTGAAGCTTTCTTT,CASSPEMNTEAFF,TRBV2,.,once,TRBJ1-1,13
TGTGCCAGCAGTTCCCAGGGCGCCACCGGGGAGCTGTTTTTT,CASSSQGATGELFF,TRBV7-2,.,.,TRBJ2-2,14
TGTGCCAGCTCAACAGCGGGACAGGGTTTCGTCCTCCACTTT,CASSTAGQGFVLHF,TRBV18,TRBD1,once,TRBJ1-6,14
TGTGCCAGTAGCGACCCGACAGGACACAACACAGATACGCAGTATTTT,CASSDPTGHNTDTQYF,TRBV19,.,.,TRBJ2-3,16